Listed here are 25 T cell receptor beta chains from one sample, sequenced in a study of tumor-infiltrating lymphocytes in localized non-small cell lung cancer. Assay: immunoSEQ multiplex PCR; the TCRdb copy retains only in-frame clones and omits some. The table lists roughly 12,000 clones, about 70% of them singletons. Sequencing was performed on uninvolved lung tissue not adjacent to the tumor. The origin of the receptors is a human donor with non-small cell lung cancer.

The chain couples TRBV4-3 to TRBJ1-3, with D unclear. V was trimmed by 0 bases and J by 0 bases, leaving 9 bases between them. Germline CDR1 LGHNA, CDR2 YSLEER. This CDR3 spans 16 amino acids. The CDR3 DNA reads TGCGCCAGCAGCCAAGATTTGGCTTACTCTGGAAACACCATATATTTT. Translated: CASSQDLAYSGNTIYF.

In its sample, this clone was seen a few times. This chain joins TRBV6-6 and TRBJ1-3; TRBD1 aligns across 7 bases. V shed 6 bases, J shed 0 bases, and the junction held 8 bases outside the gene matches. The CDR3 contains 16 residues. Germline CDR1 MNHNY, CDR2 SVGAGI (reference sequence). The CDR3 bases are TGTGCCAGCAGACCACAGGGGTTCCTCTCTGGAAACACCATATATTTT. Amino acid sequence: CASRPQGFLSGNTIYF.

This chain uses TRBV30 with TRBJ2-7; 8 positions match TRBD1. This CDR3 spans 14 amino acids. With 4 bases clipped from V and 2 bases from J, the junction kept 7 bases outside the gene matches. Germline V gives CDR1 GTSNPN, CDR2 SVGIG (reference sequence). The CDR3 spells CAWNAGTGTYEQYF. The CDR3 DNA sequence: TGTGCCTGGAATGCCGGGACAGGCACCTACGAGCAGTACTTC.

For the CDR3, the DNA is TGTGCCAGTAGTCCCCGGACAGGGATAGGCTACACCTTC. As protein: CASSPRTGIGYTF. The chain couples TRBV19 to TRBJ1-2, with 8 bases matching TRBD1. V gave up 5 bases and J gave up 8 bases; unmatched junction bases: 7. CDR3 length: 13 amino acids. CDR1 and CDR2 (germline): LNHDA, SQIVND (reference sequence).

Written as DNA, the CDR3 is TGTGCCAGCAGTGAGCGGACGGGGCCCTACAATCAGCCCCAGCATTTT. It encodes CASSERTGPYNQPQHF. The rearrangement links TRBV2 to TRBJ1-5, with D perhaps matching TRBD1 (5 bases). Germline assignment: CDR1 SNHLY and CDR2 FYNNEI. This CDR3 is 16 amino acids long. Trimming took 3 bases from V and 3 from J, leaving 15 bases between them.

CDR3 nucleotides: TGTGCCAGCAGCGCCGACTTTAGGGTCTACAATGAGCAGTTCTTC. This sequence encodes CASSADFRVYNEQFF. The chain joins TRBV9 to TRBJ2-1, with D unclear. Germline CDR1 and CDR2: SGDLS and YYNGEE. The V end lost 3 bases, the J end lost 3 bases, and 13 bases lay between the germline ends. The CDR3 length is 15 residues.

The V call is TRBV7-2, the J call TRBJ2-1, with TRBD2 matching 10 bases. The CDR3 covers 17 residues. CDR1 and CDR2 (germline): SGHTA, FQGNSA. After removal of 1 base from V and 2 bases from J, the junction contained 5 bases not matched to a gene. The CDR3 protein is CASSLDLSGGAYNEQFF. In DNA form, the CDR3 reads TGTGCCAGCAGCTTAGACCTCAGCGGGGGGGCCTACAATGAGCAGTTCTTC.

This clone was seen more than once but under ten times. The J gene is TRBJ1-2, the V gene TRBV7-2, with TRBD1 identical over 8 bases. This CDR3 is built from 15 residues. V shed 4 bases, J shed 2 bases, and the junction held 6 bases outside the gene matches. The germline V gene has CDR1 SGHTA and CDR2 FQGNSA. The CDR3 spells CASSYVGQANYGYTF. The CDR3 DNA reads TGTGCCAGCAGCTATGTGGGACAGGCAAACTATGGCTACACCTTC.

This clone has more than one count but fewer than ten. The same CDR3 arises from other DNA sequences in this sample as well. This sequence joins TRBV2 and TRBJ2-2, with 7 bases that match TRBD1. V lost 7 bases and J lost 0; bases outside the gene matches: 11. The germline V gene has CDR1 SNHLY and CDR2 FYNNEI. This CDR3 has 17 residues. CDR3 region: CASTTPRDSTNTGELFF. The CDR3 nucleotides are TGTGCCAGCACAACACCCCGGGACAGTACGAACACCGGGGAGCTGTTTTTT.

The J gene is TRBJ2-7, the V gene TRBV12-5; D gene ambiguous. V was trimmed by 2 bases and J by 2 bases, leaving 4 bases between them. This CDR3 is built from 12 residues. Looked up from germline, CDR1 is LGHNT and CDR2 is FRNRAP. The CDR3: CASGLPPYEQYF. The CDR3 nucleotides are TGTGCTAGTGGTTTGCCTCCCTACGAGCAGTACTTC. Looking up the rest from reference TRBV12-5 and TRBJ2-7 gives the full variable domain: DARVTQTPRHKVTEMGQEVTMRCQPILGHNTVFWYRQTMMQGLELLAYFRNRAPLDDSGMPKDRFSAEMPDATLATLKIQPSEPRDSAVYFCASGLPPYEQYFGPGTRLTVT.

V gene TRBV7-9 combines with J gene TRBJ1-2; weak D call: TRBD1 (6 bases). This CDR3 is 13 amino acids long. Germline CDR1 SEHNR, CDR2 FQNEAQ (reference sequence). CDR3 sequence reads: CASGGQGNYGYTF. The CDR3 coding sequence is TGTGCTAGCGGGGGGCAGGGGAACTATGGCTACACCTTC.

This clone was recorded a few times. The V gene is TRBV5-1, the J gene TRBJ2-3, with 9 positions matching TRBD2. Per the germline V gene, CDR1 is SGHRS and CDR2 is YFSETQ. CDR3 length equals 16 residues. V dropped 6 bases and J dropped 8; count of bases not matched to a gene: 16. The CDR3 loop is CASMEGTLAGGVTQYF. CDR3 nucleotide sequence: TGCGCCAGCATGGAGGGGACCCTGGCGGGAGGGGTTACGCAGTATTTT.

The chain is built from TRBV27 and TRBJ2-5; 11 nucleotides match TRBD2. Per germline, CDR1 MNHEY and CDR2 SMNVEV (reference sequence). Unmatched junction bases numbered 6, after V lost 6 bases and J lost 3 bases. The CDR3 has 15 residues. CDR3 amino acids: CASSRLAGNEETQYF. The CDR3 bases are TGTGCCAGCAGCAGACTAGCGGGGAACGAAGAGACCCAGTACTTC.

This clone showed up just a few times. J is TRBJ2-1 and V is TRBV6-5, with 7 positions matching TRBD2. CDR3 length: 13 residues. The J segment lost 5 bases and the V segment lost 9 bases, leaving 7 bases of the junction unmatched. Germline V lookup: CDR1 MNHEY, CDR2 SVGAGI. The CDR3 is CASRGVGDNEQFF. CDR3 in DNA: TGTGCCAGTCGGGGGGTTGGGGACAATGAGCAGTTCTTC.

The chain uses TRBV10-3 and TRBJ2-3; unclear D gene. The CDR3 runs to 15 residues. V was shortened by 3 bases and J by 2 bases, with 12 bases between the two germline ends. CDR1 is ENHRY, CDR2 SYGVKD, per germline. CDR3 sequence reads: CAISDHIAPTDTQYF. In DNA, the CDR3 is TGTGCCATCAGTGATCACATCGCCCCCACAGATACGCAGTATTTT.

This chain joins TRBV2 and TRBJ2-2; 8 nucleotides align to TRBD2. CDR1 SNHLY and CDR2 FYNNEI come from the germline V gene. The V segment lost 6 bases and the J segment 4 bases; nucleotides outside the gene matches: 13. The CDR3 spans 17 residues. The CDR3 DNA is TGTGCCAGCAGCCCCGGGACTAGTCCGACCCCCACCGGGGAGCTGTTTTTT. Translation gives CASSPGTSPTPTGELFF.

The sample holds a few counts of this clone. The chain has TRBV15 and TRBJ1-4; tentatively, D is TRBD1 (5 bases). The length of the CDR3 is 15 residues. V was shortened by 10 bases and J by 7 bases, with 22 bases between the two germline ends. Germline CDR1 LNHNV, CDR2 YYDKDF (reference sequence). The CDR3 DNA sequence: TGTGCCAGCCGAGCAGGAGGGGTTGTAATTGAAAAACTGTTTTTT. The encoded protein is CASRAGGVVIEKLFF.

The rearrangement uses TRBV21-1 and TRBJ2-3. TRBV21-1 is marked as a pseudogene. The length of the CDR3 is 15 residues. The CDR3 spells CASPQRVTGTDTQYF. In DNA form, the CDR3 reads TGTGCCAGCCCTCAAAGGGTAACGGGCACAGATACGCAGTATTTT.

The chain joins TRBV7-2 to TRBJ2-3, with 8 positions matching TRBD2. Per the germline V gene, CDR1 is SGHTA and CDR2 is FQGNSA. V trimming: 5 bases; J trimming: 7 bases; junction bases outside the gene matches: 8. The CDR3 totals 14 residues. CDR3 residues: CASSAAGGSYTQYF. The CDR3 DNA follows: TGTGCCAGCAGCGCGGCGGGGGGCTCATATACGCAGTATTTT.

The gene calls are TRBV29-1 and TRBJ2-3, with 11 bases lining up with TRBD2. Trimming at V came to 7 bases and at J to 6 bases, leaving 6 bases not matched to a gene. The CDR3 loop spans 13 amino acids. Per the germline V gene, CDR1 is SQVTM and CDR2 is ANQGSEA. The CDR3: CSAPLAGGDTQYF. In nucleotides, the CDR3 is TGCAGCGCGCCTCTAGCGGGAGGCGATACGCAGTATTTT.

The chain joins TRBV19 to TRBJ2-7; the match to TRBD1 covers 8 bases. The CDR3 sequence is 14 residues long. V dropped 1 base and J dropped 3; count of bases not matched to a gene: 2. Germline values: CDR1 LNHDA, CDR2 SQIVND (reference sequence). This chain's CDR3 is CASSIGQGSYEQYF. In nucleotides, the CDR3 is TGTGCCAGTAGTATAGGACAGGGGAGCTACGAGCAGTACTTC.

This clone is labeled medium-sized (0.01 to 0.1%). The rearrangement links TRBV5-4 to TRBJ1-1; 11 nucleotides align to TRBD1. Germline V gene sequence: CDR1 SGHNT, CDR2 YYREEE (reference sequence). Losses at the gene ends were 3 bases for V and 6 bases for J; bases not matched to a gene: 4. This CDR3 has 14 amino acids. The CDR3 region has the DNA TGTGCCAGCAGCTCGGACAGGGGGCAAGCTGAAGCTTTCTTT. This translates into CASSSDRGQAEAFF. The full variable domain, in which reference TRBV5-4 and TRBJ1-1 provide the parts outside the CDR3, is ETGVTQSPTHLIKTRGQQVTLRCSSQSGHNTVSWYQQALGQGPQFIFQYYREEENGRGNFPPRFSGLQFPNYSSELNVNALELDDSALYLCASSSDRGQAEAFFGQGTRLTVV.

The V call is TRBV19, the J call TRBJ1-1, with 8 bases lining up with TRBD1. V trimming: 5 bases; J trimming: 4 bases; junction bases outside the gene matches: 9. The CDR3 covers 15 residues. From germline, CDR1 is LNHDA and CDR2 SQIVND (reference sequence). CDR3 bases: TGTGCCAGTAGTTCTCAACTTACAGGGGGCACTGAAGCTTTCTTT. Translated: CASSSQLTGGTEAFF.

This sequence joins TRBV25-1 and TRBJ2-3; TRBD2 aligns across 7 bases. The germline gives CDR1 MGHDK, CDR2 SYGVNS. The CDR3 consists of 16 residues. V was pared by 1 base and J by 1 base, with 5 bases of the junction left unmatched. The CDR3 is CASSEFARGGTDTQYF. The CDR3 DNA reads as TGTGCCAGCAGTGAATTTGCCCGGGGGGGCACAGATACGCAGTATTTT.

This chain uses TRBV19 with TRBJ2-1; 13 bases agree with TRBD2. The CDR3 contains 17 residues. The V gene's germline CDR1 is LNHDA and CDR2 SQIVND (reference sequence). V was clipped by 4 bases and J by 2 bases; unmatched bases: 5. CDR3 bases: TGTGCCAGTAGTAAAAAAACTAGCGGGGGGGCCTACAATGAGCAGTTCTTC. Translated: CASSKKTSGGAYNEQFF.